This T cell receptor beta chain is drawn from a study of blood T cell repertoires in COVID-19. Turning to the study itself: COVID-19 samples from acute and convalescent phases originated in the United States, Italy and Spain.

Data came from immunoSEQ multiplex PCR; TCRdb stores just in-frame clones and leaves some out. This table has a few hundred thousand clones, roughly nine tenths appearing once. This CDR3 has 15 residues. V shed 0 bases and J 7 bases; nucleotides not matched to a gene: 4. Germline V gives CDR1 LNHNV, CDR2 YYDKDF (reference sequence). The sample holds one count of this clone. The chain combines TRBV15 with TRBJ2-2; 8 bases map to TRBD2. The receptor was derived from a woman in her fifties or sixties with acute or convalescent COVID-19. The sequencing input was peripheral blood. Written as DNA, the CDR3 is TGTGCCACCAGCAGAGATTGGGGACTAGGCGGGGAGCTGTTTTTT. Its protein product is CATSRDWGLGGELFF.